These T cell receptor beta chains were read from a single sample in a study of OX40 agonist ivuxolimab in advanced cancers. Here immunoSEQ multiplex PCR was the method, and the copy in TCRdb shows in-frame clones only, minus some. The sample records 17,000 or so clones, roughly 75% being singletons. The material was CD4+ or CD8+ T cells sorted from blood, obtained in a trial of the OX40 agonist ivuxolimab. These receptors came from an adult with an advanced solid tumor such as melanoma, head and neck, liver or kidney cancer. Each CDR3 is given with its conserved first and last residue. The order of the fields is D gene, V gene, clone size, J gene, CDR3 DNA, CDR3 protein. A D gene is named only where the DNA matches it firmly. Clone sizes are given selectively: once, few, many, or a class where the clone is expanded.

d_call: -
v_call: TRBV30
clone_size: few
j_call: TRBJ1-1
cdr3_nt: TGTGCCTGGAGTACCGGGCCGAAAACTGAAGCTTTCTTT
cdr3_aa: CAWSTGPKTEAFF

d_call: -
v_call: TRBV7-8
clone_size: -
j_call: TRBJ2-3
cdr3_nt: TGTGCCAGCAGCCTCCTGACAGATACGCAGTATTTT
cdr3_aa: CASSLLTDTQYF

d_call: -
v_call: TRBV27
clone_size: -
j_call: TRBJ2-3
cdr3_nt: TGTGCCAGCAGTTTAAGGGACCTGAAGGATACGCAGTATTTT
cdr3_aa: CASSLRDLKDTQYF

d_call: TRBD2
v_call: TRBV27
clone_size: -
j_call: TRBJ2-1
cdr3_nt: TGTGCCAGCAGTCCTCTAGCGGGAGGATGGGATGAGCAGTTCTTC
cdr3_aa: CASSPLAGGWDEQFF

d_call: TRBD2
v_call: TRBV7-3
clone_size: -
j_call: TRBJ2-1
cdr3_nt: TGTGCCAGCAGCAACGGACTAGCGGACTACAATGAGCAGTTCTTC
cdr3_aa: CASSNGLADYNEQFF

d_call: -
v_call: TRBV4-1
clone_size: -
j_call: TRBJ1-2
cdr3_nt: TGCGCCAGCAGCCAAGAAAAGGGGGTCTACTATGGCTACACCTTC
cdr3_aa: CASSQEKGVYYGYTF

d_call: -
v_call: TRBV27
clone_size: -
j_call: TRBJ1-1
cdr3_nt: TGTGCCAGCACTGCGGGCACTGAAGCTTTCTTT
cdr3_aa: CASTAGTEAFF

d_call: TRBD1
v_call: TRBV7-9
clone_size: once
j_call: TRBJ2-7
cdr3_nt: TGTGCCAGCAGCCCACAGGGGTACGGCCAATACGAGCAGTACTTC
cdr3_aa: CASSPQGYGQYEQYF

d_call: -
v_call: TRBV5-5
clone_size: -
j_call: TRBJ2-7
cdr3_nt: TGTGCCAGCAGCTCCGCGGCGGGGCAGGAGCAGTACTTC
cdr3_aa: CASSSAAGQEQYF

d_call: TRBD1
v_call: TRBV14
clone_size: -
j_call: TRBJ1-4
cdr3_nt: TGTGCCAGCAGCCAAGCCGGGACAGGAAATGAAAAACTGTTTTTT
cdr3_aa: CASSQAGTGNEKLFF

d_call: -
v_call: TRBV29-1
clone_size: -
j_call: TRBJ2-7
cdr3_nt: TGCAGCGTTGAAGACCGCGGGACAGCCGATTACGAGCAGTACTTC
cdr3_aa: CSVEDRGTADYEQYF

d_call: -
v_call: TRBV27
clone_size: -
j_call: TRBJ1-1
cdr3_nt: TGTGCCAGCAGTTTATTCGGGGTCATGAACACTGAAGCTTTCTTT
cdr3_aa: CASSLFGVMNTEAFF

d_call: -
v_call: TRBV6-5
clone_size: -
j_call: TRBJ2-7
cdr3_nt: TGTGCCAGCAGTTATAAGGTCCTTCTTCCCCCCTACGAGCAGTACTTC
cdr3_aa: CASSYKVLLPPYEQYF

d_call: TRBD2
v_call: TRBV5-1
clone_size: few
j_call: TRBJ2-3
cdr3_nt: TGCGCCAGCAGCTATCGCGGGGGTGGCACAGATACGCAGTATTTT
cdr3_aa: CASSYRGGGTDTQYF

d_call: -
v_call: TRBV7-8
clone_size: -
j_call: TRBJ1-2
cdr3_nt: TGTGCCAGCAGCTCCTTGACAGCTAACTATGGCTACACCTTC
cdr3_aa: CASSSLTANYGYTF

d_call: -
v_call: TRBV19
clone_size: -
j_call: TRBJ1-2
cdr3_nt: TGTGCCAGTAGTGATCGAAAGACCTATGGCTACACCTTC
cdr3_aa: CASSDRKTYGYTF

d_call: -
v_call: TRBV11-2
clone_size: -
j_call: TRBJ1-2
cdr3_nt: TGTGCCAGCAGCTTAGGCGGGGCACAGGGAAGGGCGTACCGGGAAGGCTACACCTTC
cdr3_aa: CASSLGGAQGRAYREGYTF

d_call: -
v_call: TRBV6-1
clone_size: -
j_call: TRBJ2-7
cdr3_nt: TGTGCCAGCAGTGAAGCGCGAGGGAGGAACTCCTACGAGCAGTACTTC
cdr3_aa: CASSEARGRNSYEQYF

d_call: TRBD1
v_call: TRBV11-2
clone_size: -
j_call: TRBJ1-1
cdr3_nt: TGTGCCAGCAGCCCTCACCCGGACAGGTCGGACACTGAAGCTTTCTTT
cdr3_aa: CASSPHPDRSDTEAFF

d_call: TRBD1
v_call: TRBV4-1
clone_size: once
j_call: TRBJ2-7
cdr3_nt: TGCGCCAGCAGTTCGACAGGGGACGAGCAGTACTTC
cdr3_aa: CASSSTGDEQYF

d_call: TRBD1
v_call: TRBV27
clone_size: -
j_call: TRBJ2-5
cdr3_nt: TGTGCCAGCAGTCTCCGACAGGGGAACCAAGAGACCCAGTACTTC
cdr3_aa: CASSLRQGNQETQYF

d_call: -
v_call: TRBV5-1
clone_size: -
j_call: TRBJ2-7
cdr3_nt: TGCGCCAGCAGCTTAGATTGGGGCGGATCCTACGAGCAGTACTTC
cdr3_aa: CASSLDWGGSYEQYF

d_call: TRBD1
v_call: TRBV10-3
clone_size: medium-sized
j_call: TRBJ2-1
cdr3_nt: TGTGCCACAACGACAGGGCTCTCCTACAATGAGCAGTTCTTC
cdr3_aa: CATTTGLSYNEQFF

d_call: TRBD1
v_call: TRBV5-1
clone_size: once
j_call: TRBJ2-2
cdr3_nt: TGCGCCAGCAGCCCGGGACAGACGAACACCGGGGAGCTGTTTTTT
cdr3_aa: CASSPGQTNTGELFF

d_call: -
v_call: TRBV5-1
clone_size: -
j_call: TRBJ2-7
cdr3_nt: TGCGCCAGCAGCTTGGACATCTCCTACGAGCAGTACTTC
cdr3_aa: CASSLDISYEQYF

d_call: -
v_call: TRBV14
clone_size: -
j_call: TRBJ2-3
cdr3_nt: TGTGCCAGCAGCCAAGAGGGGGCCAGAGATACGCAGTATTTT
cdr3_aa: CASSQEGARDTQYF

d_call: -
v_call: TRBV7-9
clone_size: medium-sized
j_call: TRBJ1-2
cdr3_nt: TGTGCCAGCAGCTTAAGGGTAAATGGCTACACCTTC
cdr3_aa: CASSLRVNGYTF

d_call: TRBD2
v_call: TRBV7-2
clone_size: -
j_call: TRBJ2-1
cdr3_nt: TGTGCCAGCAGCTTTTTTAGCGGGAGAAACAATGAGCAGTTCTTC
cdr3_aa: CASSFFSGRNNEQFF

d_call: -
v_call: TRBV27
clone_size: -
j_call: TRBJ2-3
cdr3_nt: TGTGCCAGCAGCGCGGATCATTCGCAGTATTTT
cdr3_aa: CASSADHSQYF

d_call: -
v_call: TRBV9
clone_size: once
j_call: TRBJ1-2
cdr3_nt: TGTGCCAGCAGCGTAGAGTCCCAGGCCGCCTATGGCTACACCTTC
cdr3_aa: CASSVESQAAYGYTF

d_call: -
v_call: TRBV6-5
clone_size: -
j_call: TRBJ2-7
cdr3_nt: TGTGCCAGCATTGCCGTGAGGGGGTTCCCCTACGAGCAGTACTTC
cdr3_aa: CASIAVRGFPYEQYF

d_call: TRBD2
v_call: TRBV27
clone_size: once
j_call: TRBJ2-7
cdr3_nt: TGTGCCAGCAGCCCCACGGGGGGAAGGTACGAGCAGTACTTC
cdr3_aa: CASSPTGGRYEQYF

d_call: TRBD2
v_call: TRBV9
clone_size: -
j_call: TRBJ2-1
cdr3_nt: TGTGCCAGCAGCGACGGGGGGACTGGAGCCGTGAATGAGCAGTTCTTC
cdr3_aa: CASSDGGTGAVNEQFF

d_call: TRBD1
v_call: TRBV29-1
clone_size: -
j_call: TRBJ2-2
cdr3_nt: TGCAGCGCCATTGGACAGGGGGGCACCGGGGAGCTGTTTTTT
cdr3_aa: CSAIGQGGTGELFF

d_call: -
v_call: TRBV28
clone_size: -
j_call: TRBJ2-1
cdr3_nt: TGTGCCAGCAGTTTGCCGGAAAGTGGTGAGCAGTTCTTC
cdr3_aa: CASSLPESGEQFF

d_call: -
v_call: TRBV6-5
clone_size: -
j_call: TRBJ2-7
cdr3_nt: TGTGCCAGCAGTGAAGGAGGCATCACCTACGAGCAGTACTTC
cdr3_aa: CASSEGGITYEQYF

d_call: -
v_call: TRBV27
clone_size: -
j_call: TRBJ2-7
cdr3_nt: TGTGCCAGCTTGGGGGGCCACGAGCAGTACTTC
cdr3_aa: CASLGGHEQYF

d_call: -
v_call: TRBV5-1
clone_size: -
j_call: TRBJ1-4
cdr3_nt: TGCGCCAGCAGCCTGGAACCCAGGGAGGTTAATGAAAAACTGTTTTTT
cdr3_aa: CASSLEPREVNEKLFF

d_call: -
v_call: TRBV4-1
clone_size: -
j_call: TRBJ2-2
cdr3_nt: TGCGCCAGCAGCTACAGGGTTACCGGGGAGCTGTTTTTT
cdr3_aa: CASSYRVTGELFF